This T cell receptor (beta chain) was captured in a study of blood T cell repertoires in COVID-19. Study details: Donors in the United States, Italy and Spain gave samples during acute or convalescent COVID-19. The analysed material was cDNA or gDNA that came from T cells, B-cell-depleted T cells, or PBMCs.

Source study methods: Amplification from reference gene primers served as the basis for estimated nucleated cell counts. Sequenced by immunoSEQ multiplex PCR; TCRdb stores in-frame clones only, minus some. V, J and clone size were drawn from that table, and D and trimming were deduced from the DNA. This sample has more than 90,000 clones, with over 80% found just once. This clone has a handful of counts. The TCR sequence derives from a middle-aged man with acute or convalescent COVID-19. Sequenced sample: peripheral blood.

The DNA of the CDR3 is TGTGCCAGCAGTCTTGGGACAGGGCTTGGCTACACCTTC. It translates to CASSLGTGLGYTF. The chain has TRBV12-3 or TRBV12-4 and TRBJ1-2, with 9 bases that match TRBD1. The V and J ends lost 5 bases and 7 bases, in that order; junction bases with no gene match: 5. There are 13 residues in the CDR3.